A single sample is the source of the 30 T cell receptor beta chains below, sequenced in a study of cytomegalovirus exposure and HLA in healthy donors. Primers: 60 Vbeta forward and 13 Jbeta reverse. Here immunoSEQ multiplex PCR was the method, and the copy in TCRdb shows in-frame clones only, minus some. The sample holds roughly 100,000 clones. Sample: PBMCs. The receptors stem from a man between 40 and 49 years old in good health and CMV-seronegative.

The chain has TRBV5-6 and TRBJ2-7; D possibly corresponds to TRBD1 (6 bases). V was shortened by 1 base and J by 0 bases, with 11 bases between the two germline ends. Germline loops: CDR1 SGHDT, CDR2 YYEEEE. The CDR3 covers 15 residues. CDR3 DNA sequence: TGTGCCAGCAGCTTGAGAGGACAGAGCTCCTACGAGCAGTACTTC. Translation: CASSLRGQSSYEQYF.

The V and J genes are TRBV5-6 and TRBJ2-5; the match to TRBD2 covers 8 bases. The J segment lost 0 bases and the V segment lost 4 bases, leaving 8 bases of the junction unmatched. CDR3 length equals 16 residues. Germline V CDR1 and CDR2: SGHDT, YYEEEE. The CDR3: CASSGSTSADQETQYF. DNA for the CDR3: TGTGCCAGCAGCGGGTCGACTAGCGCCGACCAAGAGACCCAGTACTTC. Based on the CDR3 plus reference TRBV5-6 and TRBJ2-5, the full variable domain is DAGVTQSPTHLIKTRGQQVTLRCSPKSGHDTVSWYQQALGQGPQFIFQYYEEEERQRGNFPDRFSGHQFPNYSSELNVNALLLGDSALYLCASSGSTSADQETQYFGPGTRLLVL.

The chain combines TRBV6-6 with TRBJ2-7, with 8 positions matching TRBD2. After removal of 5 bases from V and 2 bases from J, the junction contained 5 bases not matched to a gene. The CDR3 has 14 amino acids. CDR1 MNHNY and CDR2 SVGAGI come from the germline V gene (reference sequence). The CDR3 region has the DNA TGTGCCAGCAGTCCGGGGACTAGACCCTACGAGCAGTACTTC. It translates to CASSPGTRPYEQYF.

The chain combines TRBV5-4 with TRBJ2-6, with 11 bases lining up with TRBD1. The length of the CDR3 is 19 residues. Germline lookup yields CDR1 SGHNT and CDR2 YYREEE (reference sequence). J was trimmed by 0 bases and V by 5 bases; bases with no gene match: 10. The CDR3, as DNA: TGTGCCAGCAGTATTCCGGGACAGGGGGGCCTCTCTGGGGCCAACGTCCTGACTTTC. Its translation: CASSIPGQGGLSGANVLTF.

The chain couples TRBV6-1 to TRBJ2-7; TRBD1 might be the D (5 bases). Germline V CDR1 and CDR2: MNHNS, SASEGT. This CDR3 contains 18 residues. Trimming pared 4 bases from V and 0 bases from J, leaving 22 bases between. The CDR3 DNA sequence: TGTGCCAGCAGTGCTCAGACAGACCAATTATTAATCTCCTACGAGCAGTACTTC. The encoded protein is CASSAQTDQLLISYEQYF.

The CDR3 DNA reads TGTGCCAGCAGTCCCCGGGACAGGGAGACATTTCCCTACACCGGGGAGCTGTTTTTT. It is translated as CASSPRDRETFPYTGELFF. The chain carries TRBV27 and TRBJ2-2, with TRBD1 matching over 9 bases. V was pared by 5 bases and J by 3 bases, with 16 bases of the junction left unmatched. CDR3 length: 19 amino acids. The germline gives CDR1 MNHEY, CDR2 SMNVEV (reference sequence).

The chain is built from TRBV14 and TRBJ1-3, with a weak D call TRBD1 (6 bases). This CDR3 has 14 residues. Germline CDR1 is SGHDN and CDR2 is FVKESK. Trimming removed 1 base from V and 7 bases from J, with 11 bases in between. The CDR3, as DNA: TGTGCCAGCAGCCAAGTAGGGGGGGCCAACACCATATATTTT. Translating it yields CASSQVGGANTIYF.

The chain has TRBV5-1 and TRBJ1-2, with TRBD1 matching 7 bases. CDR1 and CDR2 (germline): SGHRS, YFSETQ. J was trimmed by 7 bases and V by 0 bases; bases with no gene match: 6. CDR3 length equals 14 residues. The CDR3, as DNA: TGCGCCAGCAGCTTGGAGGGGGCAGGAGGTGGCTACACCTTC. Protein product: CASSLEGAGGGYTF.

V usage is TRBV9 and J usage is TRBJ1-6; unclear D gene. Trimming left V 0 bases short and J 7 bases short, with 14 bases between. The CDR3 spans 16 residues. In germline, CDR1 is SGDLS, CDR2 YYNGEE. The CDR3 nucleotides are TGTGCCAGCAGCGTAGAGCCCGACGGGGTGAATTCACCCCTCCACTTT. Its protein is CASSVEPDGVNSPLHF.

This chain joins TRBV29-1 and TRBJ1-2, with 10 bases aligning to TRBD1. The length of the CDR3 is 16 residues. V trimming: 3 bases; J trimming: 1 base; junction bases outside the gene matches: 8. From germline, CDR1 is SQVTM and CDR2 ANQGSEA. The CDR3 reads CSVDLDRGSYNYGYTF. CDR3 coding DNA: TGCAGCGTTGATCTGGACAGGGGGAGTTATAACTATGGCTACACCTTC.

The genes are TRBV7-6 and TRBJ1-1; D is ambiguous. Per the germline V gene, CDR1 is SGHVS and CDR2 is FNYEAQ. The CDR3 sequence is 13 residues long. The germline V and J ends were trimmed by 0 bases and 4 bases, with 6 bases remaining between them. The DNA for the CDR3 is TGTGCCAGCAGCTTAGCCGAGGGCACTGAAGCTTTCTTT. The encoded protein is CASSLAEGTEAFF.

The chain combines TRBV7-2 with TRBJ1-6, with TRBD1 matching over 9 bases. Germline CDR1 is SGHTA and CDR2 is FQGNSA. The ends lost 5 bases at V and 14 bases at J; junction bases unmatched: 13. This CDR3 has 15 residues. CDR3 DNA sequence: TGTGCCAGCAGCCCTGGACAGGGGATGAATTGGTCCCTCCACTTT. Amino acids: CASSPGQGMNWSLHF.

The chain employs TRBV19 and TRBJ1-2; 8 bases map to TRBD1. CDR3 length equals 15 residues. Germline V gene lookup returns CDR1 LNHDA and CDR2 SQIVND (reference sequence). The J segment lost 3 bases and the V segment lost 3 bases, leaving 6 bases of the junction unmatched. The CDR3 loop is CASSMIQGADYGYTF. CDR3 sequence (DNA): TGTGCCAGTAGTATGATTCAGGGGGCGGACTATGGCTACACCTTC.

The chain is built from TRBV6-6 and TRBJ2-1; 16 nucleotides agree with TRBD2. The germline CDR1 and CDR2 sequences are MNHNY and SVGAGI (reference sequence). The trim removed 6 bases at V and 7 bases at J, leaving 6 bases unmatched. This CDR3 is 16 amino acids long. This chain's CDR3 is CASRGGLAGGRNEQFF. In DNA form, the CDR3 reads TGTGCCAGCAGGGGGGGACTAGCGGGAGGGAGGAATGAGCAGTTCTTC.

A note on this clone: Other DNA sequences in the sample encode the same CDR3. This rearrangement joins TRBV5-1 to TRBJ2-5, with D possibly being TRBD1 (5 bases). This CDR3 contains 13 residues. V was pared by 4 bases and J by 1 base, with 8 bases between. Germline V gives CDR1 SGHRS, CDR2 YFSETQ. CDR3: CASSPGSQETQYF. CDR3 nucleotide sequence: TGCGCCAGCAGCCCAGGGTCCCAAGAGACCCAGTACTTC.

The chain joins TRBV5-1 to TRBJ2-5, with D perhaps TRBD1 (5 bases). Gene TRBJ2-7 matches the end of the DNA better, so the J call may be wrong. The V gene's germline CDR1 is SGHRS and CDR2 YFSETQ. The CDR3 spans 13 residues. CDR3 nucleotide sequence: TGCGCCAGCAGCTCCTGGACATCCTACGAGCAGTACTTC. Translation: CASSSWTSYEQYF.

This rearrangement joins TRBV7-2 to TRBJ2-1; TRBD2 is a possible D gene (6 bases). Looked up from germline, CDR1 is SGHTA and CDR2 is FQGNSA. This CDR3 has 15 amino acids. V dropped 0 bases and J dropped 3 bases, with 9 bases sitting between them. The CDR3 reads CASSLAASVYNEQFF. The CDR3 bases are TGTGCCAGCAGCTTAGCGGCTAGCGTCTACAATGAGCAGTTCTTC.

The rearrangement joins TRBV7-9 to TRBJ2-7; weak D call: TRBD1 (6 bases). The V end lost 4 bases, the J end lost 2 bases, and 9 bases lay between the germline ends. The CDR3 extends over 13 amino acids. The germline V gene has CDR1 SEHNR and CDR2 FQNEAQ (reference sequence). The CDR3 sequence: CASSSRTAYEQYF. For the CDR3, the DNA is TGTGCCAGCAGCTCCAGGACAGCCTACGAGCAGTACTTC.

The genes are TRBV4-1 and TRBJ2-7, with 10 bases fitting TRBD2. V was pared by 4 bases and J by 3 bases, with 0 bases of the junction left unmatched. Germline assignment: CDR1 MGHRA and CDR2 YSYEKL. The CDR3 consists of 13 residues. The CDR3 coding sequence is TGCGCCAGCAGCCCTAGCGGGAGCTACGAGCAGTACTTC. It codes for CASSPSGSYEQYF.

V and J are TRBV5-5 and TRBJ1-6; 9 nucleotides align to TRBD1. Unmatched junction bases numbered 16, after V lost 4 bases and J lost 8 bases. The CDR3 totals 18 residues. Per germline, CDR1 SGHKS and CDR2 YYEKEE (reference sequence). CDR3 nucleotides: TGTGCCAGCAGCAAAGCTTATCGGGACAGGGTGTTGGATTCACCCCTCCACTTT. The encoded protein is CASSKAYRDRVLDSPLHF.

Written as DNA, the CDR3 is TGTGCCAGCAGTGAAATTTTAGGAAGCGGGAAGTTCTTC. Its translation: CASSEILGSGKFF. This chain links TRBV2 with TRBJ2-1; 7 bases are shared with TRBD2. V shed 2 bases and J 14 bases; nucleotides not matched to a gene: 9. Germline V gene lookup returns CDR1 SNHLY and CDR2 FYNNEI. This CDR3 is built from 13 residues.

The V call is TRBV10-2, the J call TRBJ2-5; 8 bases fit TRBD2. J lost 5 bases, V lost 3 bases, and 11 bases had no gene match. Per germline, CDR1 WSHSY and CDR2 SAAADI. This CDR3 is built from 16 residues. DNA for the CDR3: TGCGCCAGCAGTGACGCGGGGGGCGTAGCGGGCGAGACCCAGTACTTC. Its translation is CASSDAGGVAGETQYF.

The J gene is TRBJ1-1, the V gene TRBV6-6; 8 bases fit TRBD1. The germline CDR1 and CDR2 sequences are MNHNY and SVGAGI (reference sequence). The CDR3 is made up of 14 amino acids. J lost 6 bases, V lost 2 bases, and 5 bases had no gene match. The CDR3 region has the DNA TGTGCCAGCAGTTACCCCGGGACAGGCGCTGAAGCTTTCTTT. Protein product: CASSYPGTGAEAFF.

The chain is built from TRBV6-5 and TRBJ2-1; no definite D call. The V end was cut by 6 bases, the J end by 9 bases, with 12 bases between. This CDR3 spans 12 amino acids. Germline-derived CDR1 and CDR2 are MNHEY and SVGAGI. DNA for the CDR3: TGTGCCAGCAGCCACCCTAAAACTGAGCAGTTCTTC. Translating it yields CASSHPKTEQFF.

V usage is TRBV7-9 and J usage is TRBJ2-3, with D possibly TRBD2 on 6 matching bases. Germline V gene sequence: CDR1 SEHNR, CDR2 FQNEAQ (reference sequence). The V end was cut by 4 bases, the J end by 2 bases, with 13 bases between. This CDR3 is 15 amino acids long. The CDR3 nucleotides read TGTGCCAGCAGCTCTTACGGGGACTTCACAGATACGCAGTATTTT. It is translated as CASSSYGDFTDTQYF.

The rearrangement links TRBV2 to TRBJ2-1, with D possibly TRBD2 on 5 matching bases. Trimming took off 3 bases at V and 10 bases at J, with 16 bases between the two ends. Germline CDR1 SNHLY, CDR2 FYNNEI. This CDR3 spans 14 amino acids. The CDR3 DNA reads TGTGCCAGCAGTGAGCTTCCAGGCCGCGGGGAGCAGTTCTTC. This codes for CASSELPGRGEQFF.

The V call is TRBV6-6, the J call TRBJ2-3; TRBD1 matches at 7 bases. This CDR3 has 15 amino acids. With V trimmed by 2 bases and J by 2 bases, 4 bases remained unmatched. Germline assignment: CDR1 MNHNY and CDR2 SVGAGI (reference sequence). CDR3 nucleotides: TGTGCCAGCAGTTACAGGGACAGACCCACAGATACGCAGTATTTT. This sequence encodes CASSYRDRPTDTQYF.

The chain combines TRBV5-5 with TRBJ2-1, with 8 bases lining up with TRBD2. J lost 11 bases, V lost 10 bases, and 11 bases had no gene match. The CDR3 length is 12 residues. CDR1 is SGHKS, CDR2 YYEKEE, per germline (reference sequence). The CDR3 sequence is CASGVLAEKQFF. The CDR3 nucleotides are TGTGCCTCCGGGGTACTAGCGGAAAAGCAGTTCTTC.

V usage is TRBV30 and J usage is TRBJ1-1, with a possible D match to TRBD1 (5 bases). The V end was cut by 3 bases, the J end by 11 bases, with 19 bases between. CDR3 length equals 13 residues. CDR1 and CDR2 from the germline V gene are GTSNPN and SVGIG (reference sequence). This CDR3 is CAWSQTVERGAFF. Here the CDR3 DNA reads TGTGCCTGGAGCCAGACAGTGGAGCGTGGGGCTTTCTTT.

Here the CDR3 reads CASSQEVAGKAYNEQFF. For the CDR3, the DNA is TGTGCCAGCAGCCAAGAAGTTGCGGGAAAGGCTTACAATGAGCAGTTCTTC. The chain has TRBV4-2 and TRBJ2-1, with D perhaps TRBD2 (6 bases). Germline V CDR1 and CDR2: LGHNA, YNFKEQ. V lost 0 bases to trimming and J lost 4 bases, with 16 bases between them. The CDR3 has 17 residues.